A single sample gave rise to the 20 T cell receptor beta chains below, sequenced in a study of blood T cell repertoires in COVID-19. Repertoires were generated with immunoSEQ multiplex PCR, while TCRdb's copy carries only in-frame clones and drops some. The sample has about 160,000 clones, roughly 80% seen once. The source material was peripheral blood. These receptors all come from a man between 70 and 80 years old with acute or convalescent COVID-19.

This sequence joins TRBV7-8 and TRBJ2-1; the D is unclear. V dropped 1 base and J dropped 4 bases, with 14 bases sitting between them. Germline-derived CDR1 and CDR2 are SGHVS and FQNEAQ. The CDR3 is 16 amino acids. In DNA form, the CDR3 reads TGTGCCAGCAGCTTAGTACCGCCAATACAATACAATGAGCAGTTCTTC. It encodes CASSLVPPIQYNEQFF.

This clone was counted between two and nine times. The rearrangement joins TRBV13 to TRBJ1-1; D might be TRBD1 (6 bases). The CDR3 contains 20 residues. Germline V CDR1 and CDR2: PRHDT, FYEKMQ (reference sequence). V shed 2 bases and J shed 4 bases, with 29 bases lying between them. CDR3: CASSLRGRTGLGDSSTEAFF. CDR3 in DNA: TGTGCCAGCAGCTTAAGGGGCCGAACAGGGTTGGGTGACTCGAGCACTGAAGCTTTCTTT.

V is TRBV6-5 and J is TRBJ2-3; 8 bases match TRBD1. Looked up from germline, CDR1 is MNHEY and CDR2 is SVGAGI. The trim removed 9 bases at V and 2 bases at J, leaving 7 bases unmatched. The CDR3 consists of 14 residues. CDR3 bases: TGTGCCAGTATGTTGACAGGGGCCACAGATACGCAGTATTTT. Translating gives CASMLTGATDTQYF.

This chain joins TRBV3-1 (or the pseudogene TRBV3-2) and TRBJ1-5, with 8 bases lining up with TRBD1. From germline, CDR1 is LGHDT and CDR2 YNNKEL (reference sequence). J was trimmed by 10 bases and V by 5 bases; bases with no gene match: 10. This CDR3 comprises 14 residues. This CDR3 is CASSTQGALGPQHF. The CDR3 DNA reads as TGTGCCAGCAGCACCCAGGGGGCCCTCGGCCCCCAGCATTTT.

The chain uses TRBV24-1 and TRBJ1-2; D remains unclear. The CDR3 length is 14 residues. The V and J ends lost 4 bases and 1 base respectively, with 9 bases between them. Germline assignment: CDR1 KGHDR and CDR2 SFDVKD. The CDR3 region is CATSDPTLNYGYTF. The DNA for the CDR3 is TGTGCCACCAGTGACCCTACCCTTAACTATGGCTACACCTTC.

The chain employs TRBV6-1 and TRBJ2-1, with a weak D call TRBD2 (6 bases). This CDR3 comprises 16 residues. Germline assignment: CDR1 MNHNS and CDR2 SASEGT. V shed 2 bases and J shed 5 bases, with 16 bases lying between them. The CDR3 coding sequence is TGTGCCAGCAGTGAAATTAGCGGTCCCCCGCACAATGAGCAGTTCTTC. This sequence encodes CASSEISGPPHNEQFF.

This chain connects TRBV18 to TRBJ2-5, with no clear D. Trimming left V 3 bases short and J 0 bases short, with 8 bases between. Germline V gene sequence: CDR1 KGHSH, CDR2 LQKENI. This CDR3 comprises 14 residues. CDR3 sequence: CASSPLEYQETQYF. For the CDR3, the DNA is TGTGCCAGCTCACCCCTCGAGTACCAAGAGACCCAGTACTTC.

This chain connects TRBV28 to TRBJ2-2; 8 nucleotides agree with TRBD1. This CDR3 has 16 amino acids. CDR1 MDHEN and CDR2 SYDVKM come from the germline V gene. J gave up 4 bases and V 5 bases, and 9 bases lay outside the gene matches. The chain's CDR3 is CASSLSQGALTGELFF. In nucleotides, the CDR3 is TGTGCCAGCAGTCTCAGTCAGGGGGCGCTCACCGGGGAGCTGTTTTTT. Full variable domain (rest looked up from reference TRBV28 and TRBJ2-2): DVKVTQSSRYLVKRTGEKVFLECVQDMDHENMFWYRQDPGLGLRLIYFSYDVKMKEKGDIPEGYSVSREKKERFSLILESASTNQTSMYLCASSLSQGALTGELFFGEGSRLTVL.

V usage is TRBV12-5 and J usage is TRBJ2-3; TRBD2 matches 9 bases. V was pared by 3 bases and J by 10 bases, with 5 bases of the junction left unmatched. The length of the CDR3 is 13 residues. CDR1 and CDR2 (germline): LGHNT, FRNRAP. The CDR3 region has the DNA TGTGCTAGTGGTTTTAGCGGGAGCTTCGCGCAGTATTTT. Its protein product is CASGFSGSFAQYF.

V and J are TRBV15 and TRBJ1-5; weak D call: TRBD1 (5 bases). The germline gives CDR1 LNHNV, CDR2 YYDKDF (reference sequence). V was pared by 0 bases and J by 6 bases, with 12 bases between. This CDR3 region has 15 residues. The CDR3 loop reads CATSRESGSAQPQHF. In DNA, the CDR3 is TGTGCCACCAGCAGAGAGTCAGGGTCGGCTCAGCCCCAGCATTTT. The entire variable domain, with the rest obtained from reference TRBV15 and TRBJ1-5, is as follows: DAMVIQNPRYQVTQFGKPVTLSCSQTLNHNVMYWYQQKSSQAPKLLFHYYDKDFNNEADTPDNFQSRRPNTSFCFLDIRSPGLGDTAMYLCATSRESGSAQPQHFGDGTRLSIL.

The chain has TRBV3-1 (or the pseudogene TRBV3-2) and TRBJ2-3; 8 bases fit TRBD2. Germline loops: CDR1 LGHDT, CDR2 YNNKEL (reference sequence). V trimming: 4 bases; J trimming: 3 bases; junction bases outside the gene matches: 9. There are 16 residues in the CDR3. The CDR3 here is CASSPAGGGSTDTQYF. Written as DNA, the CDR3 is TGTGCCAGCAGCCCGGCTGGCGGGGGGTCAACAGATACGCAGTATTTT.

The chain combines TRBV11-2 with TRBJ1-2, with a tentative D call TRBD1 (5 bases). V lost 0 bases and J 3 bases, leaving 14 bases between the germline ends. CDR1 and CDR2 (germline): SGHAT, FQNNGV. The CDR3 is 16 amino acids. Here the CDR3 DNA reads TGTGCCAGCAGCTTAGAATGGCGCAGGGTCTACTATGGCTACACCTTC. Translating gives CASSLEWRRVYYGYTF.

This chain connects TRBV7-8 to TRBJ2-1; TRBD2 agrees at 12 bases. This CDR3 spans 15 amino acids. CDR1 SGHVS and CDR2 FQNEAQ come from the germline V gene. V trimming: 5 bases; J trimming: 5 bases; junction bases outside the gene matches: 4. CDR3 DNA: TGTGCCAGCAGCCGTGGACTAGCGGGACACAATGAGCAGTTCTTC. It specifies CASSRGLAGHNEQFF.

As concerns this clone: Other DNA sequences in the sample encode the same CDR3. V gene TRBV5-4 combines with J gene TRBJ2-7, with D maybe TRBD1 (7 bases). The CDR3 loop spans 14 amino acids. Trimming stripped 3 bases from V and 2 bases from J, with 12 bases between. Germline CDR1 reads SGHNT; CDR2 reads YYREEE (reference sequence). The CDR3 DNA is TGTGCCAGCAGCTCGCGGGACAGTCCCTACGAGCAGTACTTC. Its translation is CASSSRDSPYEQYF.

This clone was observed a few times. The J gene is TRBJ1-6, the V gene TRBV28; D is undetermined. The germline V gene has CDR1 MDHEN and CDR2 SYDVKM. Trimming cost V 4 bases and J 9 bases, with 19 bases left between them. The CDR3 loop spans 16 amino acids. The CDR3 is CASSSFVRVKGSPLHF. The CDR3 DNA reads TGTGCCAGCAGTTCTTTTGTGAGGGTTAAGGGTTCACCCCTCCACTTT.

This clone has more than one count but fewer than ten. The CDR3 spells CASSFSQGGFLGNTIYF. CDR3 sequence (DNA): TGTGCCAGCAGCTTTAGCCAGGGGGGATTCTTGGGAAACACCATATATTTT. The genes are TRBV11-2 and TRBJ1-3; 7 bases are shared with TRBD1. The CDR3 spans 17 residues. The germline V gene encodes CDR1 SGHAT and CDR2 FQNNGV. V gave up 3 bases and J gave up 4 bases; unmatched junction bases: 12.

The chain links TRBV19 to TRBJ1-1; unclear D gene. Germline V CDR1 and CDR2: LNHDA, SQIVND (reference sequence). The CDR3 length is 15 residues. Between the trimmed V and J ends, which lost 0 bases and 8 bases, there was a span of 16 bases. CDR3 loop: CASSIEAQGRSEAFF. The DNA for the CDR3 is TGTGCCAGTAGTATAGAGGCTCAAGGTAGGAGCGAAGCTTTCTTT.

This chain connects TRBV2 to TRBJ1-4; D gene uncertain. V was clipped by 6 bases and J by 8 bases, with 22 bases between them. The CDR3 totals 16 residues. The germline gives CDR1 SNHLY, CDR2 FYNNEI. The CDR3 loop reads CASRDPLKGGREKLFF. The CDR3 bases are TGTGCCAGCAGGGACCCCCTTAAGGGCGGGCGCGAAAAACTGTTTTTT.

V and J are TRBV6-5 and TRBJ2-2; the match to TRBD1 covers 8 bases. The V gene's germline CDR1 is MNHEY and CDR2 SVGAGI. The CDR3 totals 16 residues. V was clipped by 2 bases and J by 5 bases; unmatched bases: 7. The CDR3 bases are TGTGCCAGCAGTTACCTCGGGACAGGAGGGACCGGGGAGCTGTTTTTT. Its translation is CASSYLGTGGTGELFF.

The gene calls are TRBV6-1 and TRBJ1-2; the match to TRBD1 covers 8 bases. This CDR3 is built from 15 residues. Losses at the gene ends were 0 bases for V and 8 bases for J; bases not matched to a gene: 8. Germline V lookup: CDR1 MNHNS, CDR2 SASEGT. The DNA of the CDR3 is TGTGCCAGCAGTGAAGCAGGACAGGGTTTAGGGGGCTACACCTTC. Translated, it gives CASSEAGQGLGGYTF.